This T cell receptor (beta chain) was captured by sequencing in a study of OX40 agonist ivuxolimab in advanced cancers. Germline lookup yields CDR1 MDHEN and CDR2 SYDVKM. V was clipped by 6 bases and J by 5 bases, with 17 bases between them. This CDR3 has 15 residues. The method was immunoSEQ multiplex PCR; TCRdb's version includes in-frame clones alone and lacks a portion of them. The top ten clones hold around 15% of a sample with about 45,000 clones, 85% to 95% of them seen once. The receptor's source is an adult with an advanced solid tumor such as melanoma, head and neck, liver or kidney cancer. The chain has TRBV28 and TRBJ1-5, with D perhaps matching TRBD1 (6 bases). Sequencing was performed on CD4+ or CD8+ T cells sorted from blood, taken in a trial of the OX40 agonist ivuxolimab. The CDR3 DNA sequence: TGTGCCAGCAGCTACCAAGGGGCAGGGGATCAGCCCCAGCATTTT. Protein sequence: CASSYQGAGDQPQHF. Based on the CDR3 plus reference TRBV28 and TRBJ1-5, the full variable domain is DVKVTQSSRYLVKRTGEKVFLECVQDMDHENMFWYRQDPGLGLRLIYFSYDVKMKEKGDIPEGYSVSREKKERFSLILESASTNQTSMYLCASSYQGAGDQPQHFGDGTRLSIL.